The sample holds one count of the clone carrying this T cell receptor beta chain. Its antigen is unknown. This CDR3 spans 14 amino acids. The germline V gene has CDR1 WSHSY and CDR2 SAAADI. Trimming cost V 8 bases and J 8 bases, with 19 bases left between them. This sample was included in a study of long-term antiretroviral therapy in people with HIV. Regarding the study as a whole: Clones with expansion before ART led the repertoire at all time points. The study found narrower CDR3 length ranges in HIV repertoires than in controls.

Survey-level immunoSEQ v3.0 assays were run. Sequencing used immunoSEQ multiplex PCR; TCRdb keeps in-frame clones, though not all of them. The table records about 36,000 clones, 90% to 95% of them present only once. The sequence derives from a woman aged 45-59 years with HIV. Sequenced here: unsorted PBMCs, sampled 4.1 years after starting antiretroviral therapy. V is TRBV10-2 and J is TRBJ1-5, with D tentatively TRBD1 (5 bases). In DNA, the CDR3 is TGCGCCAGCGGGGGAGGGGAGTTTTTAGAGCCCCAGCATTTT. This codes for CASGGGEFLEPQHF.